This TCR beta chain was retrieved from a study of long-term antiretroviral therapy in people with HIV. Study-level background: Samples from the earliest time points predate the 2015 immediate-ART recommendation by about a decade. Study observations and caveats: Repertoires from HIV showed CDR3 length ranges narrower than those of controls.

Every one of the participants with HIV received treatment in the United States. The immunoSEQ assay was v3.0, run at survey level. Sequencing was performed with immunoSEQ multiplex PCR; in TCRdb, only in-frame clones are kept and a portion is missing. Of about 25,000 clones detected, 81% appear once; the ten largest clones hold about 5%. Worth noting for this clone: As yet, its antigen is unknown.

Trimming cost V 6 bases and J 4 bases; bases outside gene matches: 9. The germline V gene has CDR1 LGHNT and CDR2 FRNRAP. The CDR3 extends over 15 amino acids. The origin of this receptor is a man aged 25-40 years with HIV. V is TRBV12-5 and J is TRBJ1-1; 9 bases fit TRBD1. The specimen comprised unsorted PBMCs, sampled 4.4 years after starting antiretroviral therapy. CDR3 in amino acids: CASGVNRGQSTEAFF. CDR3 nucleotides: TGTGCTAGTGGGGTGAACAGGGGGCAGAGCACTGAAGCTTTCTTT.